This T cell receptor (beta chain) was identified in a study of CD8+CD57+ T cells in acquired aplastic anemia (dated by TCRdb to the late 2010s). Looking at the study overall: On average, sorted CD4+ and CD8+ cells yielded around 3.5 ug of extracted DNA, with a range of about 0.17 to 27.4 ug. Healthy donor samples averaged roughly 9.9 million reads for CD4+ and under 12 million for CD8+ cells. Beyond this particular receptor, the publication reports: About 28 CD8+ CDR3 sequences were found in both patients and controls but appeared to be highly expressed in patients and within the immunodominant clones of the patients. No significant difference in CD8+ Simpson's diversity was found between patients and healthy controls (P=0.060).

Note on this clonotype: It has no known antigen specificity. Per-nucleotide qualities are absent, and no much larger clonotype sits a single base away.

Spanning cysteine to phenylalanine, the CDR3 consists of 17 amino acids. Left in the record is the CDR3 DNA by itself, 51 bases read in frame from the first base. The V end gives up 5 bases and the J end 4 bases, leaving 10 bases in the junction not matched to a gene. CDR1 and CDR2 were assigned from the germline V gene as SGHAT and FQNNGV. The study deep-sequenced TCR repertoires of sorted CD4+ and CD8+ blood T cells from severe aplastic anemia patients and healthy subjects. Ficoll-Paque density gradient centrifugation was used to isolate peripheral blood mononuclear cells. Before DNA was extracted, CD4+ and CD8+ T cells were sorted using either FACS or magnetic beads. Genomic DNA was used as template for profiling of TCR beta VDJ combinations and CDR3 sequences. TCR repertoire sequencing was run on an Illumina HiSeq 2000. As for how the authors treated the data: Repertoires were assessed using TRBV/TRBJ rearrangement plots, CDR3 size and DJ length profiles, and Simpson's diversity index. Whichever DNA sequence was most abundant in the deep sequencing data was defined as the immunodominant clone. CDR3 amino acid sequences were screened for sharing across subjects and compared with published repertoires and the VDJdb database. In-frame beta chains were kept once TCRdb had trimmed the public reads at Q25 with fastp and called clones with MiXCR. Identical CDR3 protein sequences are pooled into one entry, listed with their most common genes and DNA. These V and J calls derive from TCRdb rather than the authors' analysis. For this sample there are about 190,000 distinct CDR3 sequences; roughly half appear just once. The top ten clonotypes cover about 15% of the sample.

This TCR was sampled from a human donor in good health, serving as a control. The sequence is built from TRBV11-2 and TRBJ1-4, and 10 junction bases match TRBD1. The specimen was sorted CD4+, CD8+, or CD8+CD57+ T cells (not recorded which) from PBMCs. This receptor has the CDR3 CASSKSPGQGFNEKLFF. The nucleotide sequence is TGTGCCAGCAGCAAATCCCCGGGACAGGGGTTTAATGAAAAACTGTTTTTT.